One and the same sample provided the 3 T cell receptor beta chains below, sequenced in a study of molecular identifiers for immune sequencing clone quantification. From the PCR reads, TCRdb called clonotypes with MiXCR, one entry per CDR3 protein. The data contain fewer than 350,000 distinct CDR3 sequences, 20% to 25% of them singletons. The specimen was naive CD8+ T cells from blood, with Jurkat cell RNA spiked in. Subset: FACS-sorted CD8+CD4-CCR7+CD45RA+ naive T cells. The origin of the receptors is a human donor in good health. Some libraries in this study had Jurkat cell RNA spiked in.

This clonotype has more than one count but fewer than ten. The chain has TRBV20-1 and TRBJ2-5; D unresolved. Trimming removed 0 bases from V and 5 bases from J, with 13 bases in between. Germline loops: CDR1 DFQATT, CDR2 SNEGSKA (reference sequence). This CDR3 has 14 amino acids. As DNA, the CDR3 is TGCAGTGCTAGAGAGGTCGAGGTTTGGGAGACCCAGTACTTC. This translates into CSAREVEVWETQYF.

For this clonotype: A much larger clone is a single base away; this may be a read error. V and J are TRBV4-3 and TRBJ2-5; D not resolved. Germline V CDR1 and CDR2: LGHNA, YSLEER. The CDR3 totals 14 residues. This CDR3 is CASNALGYAETQCF. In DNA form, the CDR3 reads TGCGCCAGCAATGCCCTAGGGTACGCAGAGACCCAGTGCTTC.

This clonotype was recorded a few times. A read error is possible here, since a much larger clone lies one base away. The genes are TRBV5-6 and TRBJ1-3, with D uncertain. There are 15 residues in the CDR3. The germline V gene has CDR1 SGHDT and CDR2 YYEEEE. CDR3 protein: CASSLEAAVRNTVYF. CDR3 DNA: TGTGCCAGCAGCTTGGAGGCAGCGGTCCGAAACACCGTATATTTT.